One T cell receptor (beta chain) is described in this entry. Antigen: not known. Trimming left V 8 bases short and J 6 bases short, with 15 bases between. This CDR3 has 13 residues. The germline gives CDR1 LNHNV, CDR2 YYDKDF (reference sequence). The PCR contained 60 Vbeta and 13 Jbeta primers. Sequencing used immunoSEQ multiplex PCR; TCRdb keeps in-frame clones, though not all of them. The repertoire has under 200,000 clones, approximately 80% of them found once; the top ten carry about 4.3%. This specimen comes from a study of cytomegalovirus exposure and HLA in healthy donors. Study-level findings and limits: One cluster of highly shared sequence variants probably arose as a sequencing artifact.

The clonotype was recovered from a man under 40 in good health and CMV-seronegative. Material: PBMCs. The chain combines TRBV15 with TRBJ2-3; D call uncertain. CDR3 amino acids: CATGRAPPDTQYF. Written as DNA, the CDR3 is TGTGCCACCGGTAGAGCCCCCCCTGATACGCAGTATTTT.